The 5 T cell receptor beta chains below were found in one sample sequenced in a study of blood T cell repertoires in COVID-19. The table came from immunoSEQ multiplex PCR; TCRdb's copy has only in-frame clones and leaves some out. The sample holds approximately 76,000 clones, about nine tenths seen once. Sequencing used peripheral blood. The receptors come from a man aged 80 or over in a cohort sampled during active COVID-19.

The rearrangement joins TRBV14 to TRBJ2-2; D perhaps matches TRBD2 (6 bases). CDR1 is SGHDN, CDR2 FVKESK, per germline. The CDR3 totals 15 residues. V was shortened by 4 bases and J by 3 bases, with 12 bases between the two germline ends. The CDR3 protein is CASSRSGGHTGELFF. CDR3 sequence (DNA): TGTGCCAGCAGCCGCTCCGGGGGTCACACCGGGGAGCTGTTTTTT.

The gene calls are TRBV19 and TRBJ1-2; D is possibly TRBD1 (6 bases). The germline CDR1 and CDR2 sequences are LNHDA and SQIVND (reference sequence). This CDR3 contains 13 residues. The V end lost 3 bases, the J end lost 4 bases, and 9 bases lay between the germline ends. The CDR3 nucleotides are TGTGCCAGTAGTATTACCAGGGGCTATGGCTACACCTTC. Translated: CASSITRGYGYTF.

The CDR3 nucleotides read TGTGCCAGCAGCTCTGCGACAACCACTTATAGCAATCAGCCCCAGCATTTT. Protein sequence: CASSSATTTYSNQPQHF. The chain is built from TRBV7-8 and TRBJ1-5; D remains ambiguous. Germline V CDR1 and CDR2: SGHVS, FQNEAQ. Trimming removed 4 bases at V and 0 bases at J, with 16 bases between. This CDR3 has 17 residues.

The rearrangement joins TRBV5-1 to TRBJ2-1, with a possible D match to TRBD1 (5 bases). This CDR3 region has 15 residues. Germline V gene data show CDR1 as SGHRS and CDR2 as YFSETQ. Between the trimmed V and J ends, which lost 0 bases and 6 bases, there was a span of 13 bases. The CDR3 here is CASSLEGPTANEQFF. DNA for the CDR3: TGCGCCAGCAGCTTGGAGGGGCCGACTGCCAATGAGCAGTTCTTC.

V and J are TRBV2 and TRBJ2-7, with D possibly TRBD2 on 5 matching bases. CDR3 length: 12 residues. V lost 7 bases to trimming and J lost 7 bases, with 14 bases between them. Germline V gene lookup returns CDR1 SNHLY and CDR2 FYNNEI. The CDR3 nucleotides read TGTGCCAGCACCCTCCTCCGGGGAGAGCAGTACTTC. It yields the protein CASTLLRGEQYF. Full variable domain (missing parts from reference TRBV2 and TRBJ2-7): EPEVTQTPSHQVTQMGQEVILRCVPISNHLYFYWYRQILGQKVEFLVSFYNNEISEKSEIFDDQFSVERPDGSNFTLKIRSTKLEDSAMYFCASTLLRGEQYFGPGTRLTVT.